The 25 T cell receptor beta chains below were found in one sample sequenced in a study of T cell responses to AZD1222 COVID-19 vaccine. Clones were read by immunoSEQ multiplex PCR, and TCRdb kept only the in-frame ones, dropping some. The sample records about 120,000 clones, around nine tenths being singletons. The sample was peripheral blood, taken on day 0 of AZD1222 vaccination. The source of these receptors is an adult in good health.

The rearrangement joins TRBV30 to TRBJ1-5; D unclear. The CDR3 contains 13 residues. CDR1 is GTSNPN and CDR2 is SVGIG in the germline V gene (reference sequence). V was clipped by 3 bases and J by 2 bases, with 8 bases between them. CDR3 amino acids: CAWSNSGNQPQHF. The CDR3 region has the DNA TGTGCCTGGAGCAACTCGGGCAATCAGCCCCAGCATTTT.

The V call is TRBV9, the J call TRBJ1-4; 8 bases are shared with TRBD1. The length of the CDR3 is 17 residues. The V segment lost 4 bases and the J segment 4 bases; nucleotides outside the gene matches: 12. Germline CDR1 is SGDLS and CDR2 is YYNGEE. CDR3 sequence reads: CASSTHAGGSGNEKLFF. CDR3 DNA sequence: TGTGCCAGCAGCACACATGCAGGGGGCTCGGGTAATGAAAAACTGTTTTTT.

The chain carries TRBV28 and TRBJ2-7, with D perhaps assigned TRBD1 or TRBD2 (5 bases each). Per the germline V gene, CDR1 is MDHEN and CDR2 is SYDVKM. Between the trimmed V and J ends, which lost 4 bases and 2 bases, there was a span of 15 bases. The CDR3 has 15 residues. CDR3 residues: CASSSFRRGPYEQYF. In nucleotides, the CDR3 is TGTGCCAGCAGTTCTTTTCGCCGGGGCCCCTACGAGCAGTACTTC. Drawing the rest from reference TRBV28 and TRBJ2-7, the complete variable domain is DVKVTQSSRYLVKRTGEKVFLECVQDMDHENMFWYRQDPGLGLRLIYFSYDVKMKEKGDIPEGYSVSREKKERFSLILESASTNQTSMYLCASSSFRRGPYEQYFGPGTRLTVT.

This clone was seen once. V gene TRBV19 combines with J gene TRBJ2-1; 7 bases are shared with TRBD2. Germline V CDR1 and CDR2: LNHDA, SQIVND (reference sequence). After removal of 7 bases from V and 4 bases from J, the junction contained 4 bases not matched to a gene. The CDR3 extends over 13 amino acids. The CDR3 loop is CASIEAGYNEQFF. CDR3 coding DNA: TGTGCCAGTATAGAAGCGGGGTACAATGAGCAGTTCTTC.

In this sample, this clone turned up a few times. DNA of the CDR3: TGTGCCAGCAGCTTGAGCTCCTACGAGCAGTACTTC. It encodes CASSLSSYEQYF. The gene calls are TRBV11-2 and TRBJ2-7; D is unclear. This CDR3 contains 12 residues. The V gene's germline CDR1 is SGHAT and CDR2 FQNNGV. V was cut by 3 bases and J by 0 bases, with 3 bases left in between. The whole variable domain, filled in from reference TRBV11-2 and TRBJ2-7, reads EAGVAQSPRYKIIEKRQSVAFWCNPISGHATLYWYQQILGQGPKLLIQFQNNGVVDDSQLPKDRFSAERLKGVDSTLKIQPAKLEDSAVYLCASSLSSYEQYFGPGTRLTVT.

The DNA for the CDR3 is TGTGCCAGCAGGTCAGGGGCGGGGTATGGCTACACCTTC. Its translation is CASRSGAGYGYTF. The V call is TRBV12-3 or TRBV12-4, the J call TRBJ1-2; D is possibly TRBD1 (6 bases). The CDR3 has 13 amino acids. V lost 6 bases to trimming and J lost 5 bases, with 13 bases between them.

DNA of the CDR3: TGTGCCAGCAGTTCCCAAGGGGGTGCAACTAATGAAAAACTGTTTTTT. This translates into CASSSQGGATNEKLFF. V gene TRBV28 combines with J gene TRBJ1-4, with TRBD1 as a possible D gene (6 bases). The ends were cut back, 4 bases at V and 0 bases at J, with 12 bases in the middle. There are 16 residues in the CDR3. Germline V gene data show CDR1 as MDHEN and CDR2 as SYDVKM.

V usage is TRBV30 and J usage is TRBJ2-2; 8 nucleotides match TRBD1. This CDR3 has 14 amino acids. Germline assignment: CDR1 GTSNPN and CDR2 SVGIG (reference sequence). The V gene end was trimmed by 5 bases and the J gene end by 4 bases; junction bases not matched to a gene: 6. The CDR3, as DNA: TGTGCCTGGTCGGGACAGGCAAGCACCGGGGAGCTGTTTTTT. This translates into CAWSGQASTGELFF.

The chain recombines TRBV24-1 with TRBJ1-1, with D possibly being TRBD1 (5 bases). V was clipped by 6 bases and J by 0 bases, with 16 bases between them. CDR3 length: 16 amino acids. CDR1 is KGHDR, CDR2 SFDVKD, per germline. The CDR3 coding sequence is TGTGCCACCAGTTACAGGCTAGGAGGGATGAACACTGAAGCTTTCTTT. Its protein product is CATSYRLGGMNTEAFF.

This clone was seen a few times. The V gene is TRBV5-6, the J gene TRBJ1-5; possible D gene TRBD1, 6 bases. Trimming cost V 4 bases and J 5 bases, with 10 bases left between them. Germline V gene lookup returns CDR1 SGHDT and CDR2 YYEEEE. CDR3 length: 13 amino acids. CDR3 residues: CASSRGQYQPQHF. The CDR3 bases are TGTGCCAGCAGCCGCGGACAGTATCAGCCCCAGCATTTT. The full variable domain, its missing parts supplied by reference TRBV5-6 and TRBJ1-5, is DAGVTQSPTHLIKTRGQQVTLRCSPKSGHDTVSWYQQALGQGPQFIFQYYEEEERQRGNFPDRFSGHQFPNYSSELNVNALLLGDSALYLCASSRGQYQPQHFGDGTRLSIL.

This chain links TRBV4-3 with TRBJ2-5; either TRBD1 or TRBD2 may supply D (6 bases each). CDR3 length: 15 amino acids. V lost 0 bases, J lost 2 bases, and 10 bases lay in between. The germline V gene encodes CDR1 LGHNA and CDR2 YSLEER. Written as DNA, the CDR3 is TGCGCCAGCAGCCAAGACGGGGGCTTGCAAGAGACCCAGTACTTC. Its translation is CASSQDGGLQETQYF.

This chain links TRBV20-1 with TRBJ1-2; no definite D call. The germline V gene encodes CDR1 DFQATT and CDR2 SNEGSKA (reference sequence). The CDR3 spans 11 residues. V shed 7 bases and J shed 4 bases, with 10 bases lying between them. The CDR3 is CSVWGAYGYTF. CDR3 nucleotide sequence: TGCAGTGTATGGGGAGCCTATGGCTACACCTTC.

V and J are TRBV5-1 and TRBJ2-3; D is unclear. V was shortened by 0 bases and J by 0 bases, with 8 bases between the two germline ends. This CDR3 has 15 residues. Germline V lookup: CDR1 SGHRS, CDR2 YFSETQ. The CDR3 nucleotides are TGCGCCAGCAGCTTGGGTGGCGCTAGCACAGATACGCAGTATTTT. It specifies CASSLGGASTDTQYF.

The chain uses TRBV20-1 and TRBJ2-7; the match to TRBD1 covers 7 bases. V lost 5 bases, J lost 7 bases, and 11 bases stayed unmatched. This CDR3 comprises 13 residues. Germline lookup yields CDR1 DFQATT and CDR2 SNEGSKA (reference sequence). CDR3 in amino acids: CSACDRVTNEQYF. The CDR3 DNA reads TGCAGTGCTTGTGACAGGGTGACAAATGAGCAGTACTTC.

Written as DNA, the CDR3 is TGTGCCAGCAAGGCTCGGGCGAACACTGAAGCTTTCTTT. Translation gives CASKARANTEAFF. V usage is TRBV6-5 and J usage is TRBJ1-1; no definite D call. Trimming stripped 7 bases from V and 1 base from J, with 10 bases between. Per the germline V gene, CDR1 is MNHEY and CDR2 is SVGAGI. The CDR3 totals 13 residues.

The V and J genes are TRBV28 and TRBJ1-1; weak D call: TRBD1 (5 bases). This CDR3 comprises 11 residues. Germline V gene sequence: CDR1 MDHEN, CDR2 SYDVKM. The V and J ends lost 3 bases and 11 bases respectively, with 10 bases between them. The CDR3 bases are TGTGCCAGCAGTTTCGGGACGAGCGCTTTCTTT. Translated: CASSFGTSAFF.

The chain carries TRBV19 and TRBJ2-5, with TRBD2 matching 13 bases. V shed 3 bases, J shed 9 bases, and the junction held 4 bases outside the gene matches. The germline V gene has CDR1 LNHDA and CDR2 SQIVND (reference sequence). The CDR3 contains 14 residues. The chain's CDR3 is CASSMTSGRLAQYF. CDR3 nucleotides: TGTGCCAGTAGTATGACTAGCGGGAGGTTGGCCCAGTACTTC.

This clone was recorded only once. The chain carries TRBV24-1 and TRBJ2-2; 7 bases fit TRBD2. Trimming cost V 6 bases and J 1 base; bases outside gene matches: 4. This CDR3 comprises 15 residues. CDR1 is KGHDR and CDR2 is SFDVKD in the germline V gene. This CDR3 is CATSLPSGNTGELFF. The DNA of the CDR3 is TGTGCCACCAGTTTGCCTAGCGGGAACACCGGGGAGCTGTTTTTT.

V and J are TRBV15 and TRBJ1-1; a possible D gene is TRBD1 (5 bases). The germline gives CDR1 LNHNV, CDR2 YYDKDF (reference sequence). The CDR3 is made up of 16 amino acids. Trimming shortened V by 0 bases and J by 0 bases, and 11 bases separated the two germline ends. The CDR3 region is CATSRDLSTVNTEAFF. The CDR3 DNA reads as TGTGCCACCAGCAGAGATCTCTCGACAGTGAACACTGAAGCTTTCTTT.

V usage is TRBV29-1 and J usage is TRBJ2-3; 9 bases match TRBD2. Germline assignment: CDR1 SQVTM and CDR2 ANQGSEA. The CDR3 has 13 residues. The V segment lost 6 bases and the J segment 5 bases; nucleotides outside the gene matches: 6. The CDR3: CSVLAGAGDTQYF. The CDR3 nucleotides read TGCAGCGTCTTAGCGGGAGCGGGAGATACGCAGTATTTT.

This clone was seen more than once but under ten times. The genes are TRBV6-5 and TRBJ1-1; TRBD1 matches at 9 bases. The CDR3 is 14 residues long. V dropped 7 bases and J dropped 2; count of bases not matched to a gene: 5. From germline, CDR1 is MNHEY and CDR2 SVGAGI. The CDR3 loop is CASNRDRVNTEAFF. The CDR3, as DNA: TGTGCCAGCAACCGGGACAGGGTTAACACTGAAGCTTTCTTT.

The CDR3 DNA reads TGTGCCAGCAGCTTAGCCGGGGGGCGTCATGAAAAACTGTTTTTT. It translates to CASSLAGGRHEKLFF. The chain uses TRBV7-2 and TRBJ1-4, with D tentatively TRBD1 (6 bases). The CDR3 contains 15 residues. Germline V gene data show CDR1 as SGHTA and CDR2 as FQGNSA. V dropped 0 bases and J dropped 6 bases, with 11 bases sitting between them.

This chain connects TRBV3-1 (or the pseudogene TRBV3-2) to TRBJ1-1; possible D gene TRBD1, 6 bases. Looked up from germline, CDR1 is LGHDT and CDR2 is YNNKEL (reference sequence). This CDR3 comprises 14 residues. The ends were cut back, 4 bases at V and 1 base at J, with 10 bases in the middle. CDR3 DNA sequence: TGTGCCAGCAGCCTAAGGGGACAGAACACTGAAGCTTTCTTT. As protein: CASSLRGQNTEAFF.

The chain employs TRBV18 and TRBJ2-7, with D uncertain. V lost 2 bases and J lost 7, with 12 bases in between. Germline CDR1 reads KGHSH; CDR2 reads LQKENI. The CDR3 extends over 13 amino acids. DNA for the CDR3: TGTGCCAGCTCACCAGTACACCCCTGGGAGCAGTACTTC. Residues: CASSPVHPWEQYF.

The V gene is TRBV7-8, the J gene TRBJ1-2; 11 nucleotides agree with TRBD1. V lost 3 bases, J lost 1 base, and 4 bases stayed unmatched. From germline, CDR1 is SGHVS and CDR2 FQNEAQ. The CDR3 has 16 amino acids. The DNA for the CDR3 is TGTGCCAGCAGCTTCACCGGGACAGGGGGTAACTATGGCTACACCTTC. The encoded protein is CASSFTGTGGNYGYTF.